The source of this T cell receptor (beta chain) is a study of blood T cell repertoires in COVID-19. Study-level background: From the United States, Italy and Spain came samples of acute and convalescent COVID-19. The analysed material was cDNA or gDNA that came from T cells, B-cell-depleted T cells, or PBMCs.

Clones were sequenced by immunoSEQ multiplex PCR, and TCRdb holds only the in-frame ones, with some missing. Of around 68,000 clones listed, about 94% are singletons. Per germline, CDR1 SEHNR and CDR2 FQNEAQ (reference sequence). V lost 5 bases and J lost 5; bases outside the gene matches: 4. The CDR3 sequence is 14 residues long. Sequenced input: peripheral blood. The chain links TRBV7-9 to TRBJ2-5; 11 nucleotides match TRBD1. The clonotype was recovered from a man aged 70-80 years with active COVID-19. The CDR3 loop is CASSPGQGGETQYF. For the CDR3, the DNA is TGTGCCAGCAGCCCGGGACAGGGGGGGGAGACCCAGTACTTC.